What follows is one T cell receptor beta chain and its context. The target antigen is unknown. A sample-barcoded 5' primer and a J-beta primer mix were used in a second PCR of roughly 7 to 12 cycles. TCRdb re-called the 5' RACE reads through MiXCR, storing one row per CDR3 protein. The data show 2 million or so distinct CDR3 sequences, about 49% seen once. This entry belongs to a study of blood T cells in healthy people across ages. Notes on the study in general: The study regarded diversity estimates from one million T cells as underestimates. Unknown CMV status may confound age-related changes in expanded clones. When set beside aged donors, long-lived donors presented more naive CD4+ cells and higher diversity.

The CDR3 totals 16 residues. V dropped 5 bases and J dropped 0; count of bases not matched to a gene: 9. Ranging in age from about 6 to 95, the donors were healthy Caucasian individuals from Russia. V gene TRBV6-7 combines with J gene TRBJ2-7; 8 bases agree with TRBD1. TRBV6-7 falls under the ORF class, with uncertain function. Sequencing was carried out using blood. The TCR sequence derives from a woman aged 35 to 49 in good health. CDR3 coding DNA: TGTGCCAGCAGTCACCGGGTCCAGGGGGCCTCCTACGAGCAGTACTTC. Translation gives CASSHRVQGASYEQYF.